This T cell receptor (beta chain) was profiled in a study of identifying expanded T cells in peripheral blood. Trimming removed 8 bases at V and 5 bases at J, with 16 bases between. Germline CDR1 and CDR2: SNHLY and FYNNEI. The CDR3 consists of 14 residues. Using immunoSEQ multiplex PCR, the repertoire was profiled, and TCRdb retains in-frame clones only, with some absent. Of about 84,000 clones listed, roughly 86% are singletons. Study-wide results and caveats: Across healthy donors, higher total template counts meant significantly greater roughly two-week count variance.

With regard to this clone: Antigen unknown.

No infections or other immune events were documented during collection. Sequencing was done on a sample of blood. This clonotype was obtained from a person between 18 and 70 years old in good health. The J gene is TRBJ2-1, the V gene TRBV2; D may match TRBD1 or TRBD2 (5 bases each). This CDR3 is CASGGEGIDNEQFF. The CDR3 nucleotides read TGTGCCAGCGGGGGTGAGGGGATTGACAATGAGCAGTTCTTC.